Below are 27 T cell receptor beta chains sequenced from a single sample in a study of CD8 T cells in Susac syndrome. Random hexamers primed reverse transcription of about 0.45 to 1 ug RNA. TCRdb reprocessed the immunoSEQ multiplex PCR reads via MiXCR and lists one record per CDR3 protein. Among about 120,000 distinct CDR3 sequences listed, about 94% were seen once. What was sequenced was CD8+ T cells from PBMCs. Receptor source: a human donor with Susac syndrome.

This clonotype has only a few counts. The CDR3, as DNA: TGTGCCAGCAGTTACGGCAGGGGCGGCTATGGCTACACCTTC. The encoded protein is CASSYGRGGYGYTF. This chain links TRBV3-1 with TRBJ1-2; D is possibly TRBD1 (6 bases). Germline V gene lookup returns CDR1 LGHDT and CDR2 YNNKEL (reference sequence). V was cut by 6 bases and J by 4 bases, with 15 bases left in between. The CDR3 covers 14 residues.

The chain is built from TRBV4-3 and TRBJ2-1; the match to TRBD1 covers 10 bases. Per the germline V gene, CDR1 is LGHNA and CDR2 is YSLEER. V lost 1 base, J lost 8 bases, and 2 bases stayed unmatched. This CDR3 region has 14 residues. The CDR3 reads CASSQGQGAYEQFF. The CDR3 nucleotides are TGCGCCAGCAGCCAAGGACAGGGGGCCTATGAGCAGTTCTTC.

V gene TRBV28 combines with J gene TRBJ2-2, with D possibly matching TRBD1 (6 bases). V dropped 5 bases and J dropped 6 bases, with 13 bases sitting between them. The CDR3 runs to 14 residues. CDR1 and CDR2 from the germline V gene are MDHEN and SYDVKM. The CDR3 region has the DNA TGTGCCAGCAGTCCATACAGGGATCCCGGGGAGCTGTTTTTT. This encodes CASSPYRDPGELFF.

This chain uses TRBV4-3 with TRBJ2-7; tentative D call: TRBD1 (6 bases). Trimming left V 0 bases short and J 2 bases short, with 8 bases between. The CDR3 has 14 residues. Looked up from germline, CDR1 is LGHNA and CDR2 is YSLEER. CDR3 region: CASSQDRTAYEQYF. CDR3 DNA: TGCGCCAGCAGCCAAGACAGGACAGCCTACGAGCAGTACTTC.

The J gene is TRBJ1-2, the V gene TRBV6-4, with 9 bases fitting TRBD1. J was trimmed by 7 bases and V by 2 bases; bases with no gene match: 5. CDR3 length: 14 amino acids. Per the germline V gene, CDR1 is MRHNA and CDR2 is SNTAGT. CDR3 residues: CASSDPGTGFGYTF. CDR3 DNA: TGTGCCAGCAGTGACCCGGGGACAGGGTTTGGCTACACCTTC.

V and J are TRBV5-4 and TRBJ2-2, with a weak D call TRBD1 (6 bases). The V gene lost 3 bases and the J gene lost 6 bases, with 18 bases spanning the gap. The CDR3 spans 16 residues. Germline assignment: CDR1 SGHNT and CDR2 YYREEE (reference sequence). CDR3 bases: TGTGCCAGCAGCTCCAGGGGCAGGGGAATAGCCGGGGAGCTGTTTTTT. The encoded protein is CASSSRGRGIAGELFF.

This chain connects TRBV19 to TRBJ2-7; no clear D gene. The germline CDR1 and CDR2 sequences are LNHDA and SQIVND (reference sequence). The CDR3 is 14 amino acids. The V gene lost 5 bases and the J gene lost 5 bases, with 16 bases spanning the gap. CDR3 residues: CASSAGPPLNEQYF. CDR3 nucleotide sequence: TGTGCCAGTAGTGCCGGACCCCCGCTCAACGAGCAGTACTTC.

The J gene is TRBJ2-7, the V gene TRBV7-3, with 7 bases that match TRBD2. CDR1 and CDR2 (germline): SGHTA, FQGTGA. Trimming at V came to 2 bases and at J to 2 bases, leaving 6 bases not matched to a gene. The CDR3 has 15 residues. CDR3 coding DNA: TGTGCCAGCAGCTTAGGGGGGGATACCACCTACGAGCAGTACTTC. This encodes CASSLGGDTTYEQYF.

The chain has TRBV29-1 and TRBJ2-5; 10 bases map to TRBD2. V lost 6 bases to trimming and J lost 4 bases; unmatched junction nucleotides: 5. The CDR3 totals 13 residues. Per germline, CDR1 SQVTM and CDR2 ANQGSEA. As DNA, the CDR3 is TGCAGCGTGAGCGGGGGGGCGGGAGAGACCCAGTACTTC. Translating it yields CSVSGGAGETQYF.

This rearrangement joins TRBV7-3 to TRBJ2-2; 8 nucleotides agree with TRBD2. The CDR3 contains 15 residues. The germline V gene encodes CDR1 SGHTA and CDR2 FQGTGA. Germline trimming cut 7 bases from V and 6 bases from J; bases unmatched to any gene: 10. CDR3 protein: CASTAGGDRAGELFF. CDR3 in DNA: TGTGCCAGCACCGCCGGGGGGGATCGGGCCGGGGAGCTGTTTTTT.

This chain connects TRBV5-6 to TRBJ2-2, with D perhaps matching TRBD2 (6 bases). Deletions cut 4 bases from V and 4 bases from J, with 14 bases between. The CDR3 length is 15 residues. Germline V CDR1 and CDR2: SGHDT, YYEEEE. The CDR3 region has the DNA TGTGCCAGCAGCGGCGGGACCTCAACCACCGGGGAGCTGTTTTTT. Its translation: CASSGGTSTTGELFF.

The chain recombines TRBV30 with TRBJ2-1; no clear D. This CDR3 region has 11 residues. The germline V gene has CDR1 GTSNPN and CDR2 SVGIG (reference sequence). V dropped 3 bases and J dropped 9 bases, with 9 bases sitting between them. CDR3 in DNA: TGTGCCTGGAGATATGGCGTTGAGCAGTTCTTC. It encodes CAWRYGVEQFF.

The CDR3 sequence: CASRPGTGNTEAFF. Written as DNA, the CDR3 is TGTGCCAGCAGACCCGGGACAGGGAACACTGAAGCTTTCTTT. The chain has TRBV2 and TRBJ1-1; 8 positions match TRBD1. After removal of 6 bases from V and 1 base from J, the junction contained 4 bases not matched to a gene. This CDR3 region has 14 residues. Germline V CDR1 and CDR2: SNHLY, FYNNEI.

J is TRBJ2-2 and V is TRBV20-1; the D gene is possibly TRBD1 (5 bases). The CDR3 runs to 14 residues. Trimming took off 1 base at V and 5 bases at J, with 11 bases between the two ends. CDR1 is DFQATT, CDR2 SNEGSKA, per germline (reference sequence). The CDR3 loop reads CSARGGPGTGELFF. CDR3 DNA sequence: TGCAGTGCTAGAGGGGGCCCAGGGACCGGGGAGCTGTTTTTT.

The chain has TRBV25-1 and TRBJ2-1, with D possibly matching TRBD2 (6 bases). This CDR3 region has 11 residues. Germline CDR1 reads MGHDK; CDR2 reads SYGVNS. Trimming took 7 bases from V and 7 from J, leaving 8 bases between them. CDR3: CASTRGNEQFF. In nucleotides, the CDR3 is TGTGCCAGCACCCGGGGGAATGAGCAGTTCTTC.

The CDR3 DNA reads as TGTGCCAGCAGTGAAGTGGGGGGCAATCAGCCCCAGCATTTT. This codes for CASSEVGGNQPQHF. V is TRBV2 and J is TRBJ1-5, with D possibly being TRBD1 (5 bases). This CDR3 spans 14 amino acids. Germline loops: CDR1 SNHLY, CDR2 FYNNEI. The ends were cut back, 1 base at V and 2 bases at J, with 6 bases in the middle. Based on the CDR3 plus reference TRBV2 and TRBJ1-5, the full variable domain is EPEVTQTPSHQVTQMGQEVILRCVPISNHLYFYWYRQILGQKVEFLVSFYNNEISEKSEIFDDQFSVERPDGSNFTLKIRSTKLEDSAMYFCASSEVGGNQPQHFGDGTRLSIL.

In this sample, this clonotype turned up a few times. This chain connects TRBV12-3 or TRBV12-4 to TRBJ2-2, with no clear D. This CDR3 region has 11 residues. The V end lost 4 bases, the J end lost 4 bases, and 1 base lay between the germline ends. CDR3 in amino acids: CASSSTGELFF. CDR3 DNA sequence: TGTGCCAGCAGTTCCACCGGGGAGCTGTTTTTT.

The rearrangement links TRBV14 to TRBJ1-6; the D gene is possibly TRBD1 (6 bases). CDR1 is SGHDN and CDR2 is FVKESK in the germline V gene. V lost 2 bases and J 14 bases, leaving 13 bases between the germline ends. The CDR3 loop spans 13 amino acids. In DNA form, the CDR3 reads TGTGCCAGCAGCCAAACCAGGGGCGGGGCCCTCCACTTT. This sequence encodes CASSQTRGGALHF.

The chain is built from TRBV20-1 and TRBJ2-7; 10 bases match TRBD2. With V trimmed by 0 bases and J by 5 bases, 7 bases remained unmatched. The CDR3 contains 15 residues. Per germline, CDR1 DFQATT and CDR2 SNEGSKA (reference sequence). The CDR3 reads CSARDKGLAVHEQYF. CDR3 nucleotides: TGCAGTGCTAGAGATAAAGGACTAGCGGTCCACGAGCAGTACTTC.

The genes are TRBV27 and TRBJ2-7; D gene unclear. From germline, CDR1 is MNHEY and CDR2 SMNVEV (reference sequence). Trimming shortened V by 1 base and J by 2 bases, and 9 bases separated the two germline ends. The CDR3 contains 14 residues. The CDR3 DNA follows: TGTGCCAGCAGTTTATACGGACGCCCCTACGAGCAGTACTTC. This gives the protein CASSLYGRPYEQYF.

This clonotype turned up a few times. The rearrangement links TRBV29-1 to TRBJ2-1, with 8 bases that match TRBD1. Looked up from germline, CDR1 is SQVTM and CDR2 is ANQGSEA. The J segment lost 6 bases and the V segment lost 1 base, leaving 5 bases of the junction unmatched. The CDR3 sequence is 14 residues long. The CDR3 sequence: CSVEATGAGNEQFF. The CDR3, as DNA: TGCAGCGTTGAAGCGACAGGGGCTGGCAATGAGCAGTTCTTC.

The CDR3 nucleotides are TGTGCCAGCAGGTCCGGGACTAGCGGGGAGTACGAGCAGTACTTC. Its protein is CASRSGTSGEYEQYF. The chain uses TRBV7-9 and TRBJ2-7, with 13 bases fitting TRBD2. The J segment lost 4 bases and the V segment lost 6 bases, leaving 6 bases of the junction unmatched. Germline CDR1 is SEHNR and CDR2 is FQNEAQ (reference sequence). The CDR3 extends over 15 amino acids.

CDR3 in amino acids: CASSAMTDGYTF. CDR3 DNA sequence: TGTGCCAGCAGCGCTATGACAGATGGCTACACCTTC. The chain is built from TRBV9 and TRBJ1-2, with D tentatively TRBD1 (5 bases). The CDR3 loop spans 12 amino acids. The V end was cut by 3 bases, the J end by 6 bases, with 9 bases between. The germline V gene encodes CDR1 SGDLS and CDR2 YYNGEE. Together with reference TRBV9 and TRBJ1-2, the CDR3 gives the full variable domain: DSGVTQTPKHLITATGQRVTLRCSPRSGDLSVYWYQQSLDQGLQFLIQYYNGEERAKGNILERFSAQQFPDLHSELNLSSLELGDSALYFCASSAMTDGYTFGSGTRLTVV.

The chain is built from TRBV9 and TRBJ1-1; weak D call: TRBD1 (5 bases). CDR1 is SGDLS and CDR2 is YYNGEE in the germline V gene. V was cut by 0 bases and J by 0 bases, with 12 bases left in between. This CDR3 spans 16 amino acids. This CDR3 is CASSVDGTGMNTEAFF. In nucleotides, the CDR3 is TGTGCCAGCAGCGTAGATGGGACGGGTATGAACACTGAAGCTTTCTTT.

This chain uses TRBV30 with TRBJ2-7; the D gene is possibly TRBD2 (6 bases). Germline V gives CDR1 GTSNPN, CDR2 SVGIG (reference sequence). Trimming pared 1 base from V and 0 bases from J, leaving 10 bases between. The CDR3 runs to 14 residues. The CDR3, as DNA: TGTGCCTGGAGTGCTAGCGCGAGCTCCTACGAGCAGTACTTC. Translated, it gives CAWSASASSYEQYF. Complete variable domain (other parts from reference TRBV30 and TRBJ2-7): SQTIHQWPATLVQPVGSPLSLECTVEGTSNPNLYWYRQAAGRGLQLLFYSVGIGQISSEVPQNLSASRPQDRQFILSSKKLLLSDSGFYLCAWSASASSYEQYFGPGTRLTVT.

This sequence joins TRBV3-1 and TRBJ2-7, with 7 bases matching TRBD2. There are 14 residues in the CDR3. The germline CDR1 and CDR2 sequences are LGHDT and YNNKEL (reference sequence). V shed 3 bases and J 3 bases; nucleotides not matched to a gene: 5. This CDR3 reads CASSHGLVGYEQYF. The CDR3 DNA reads as TGTGCCAGCAGCCACGGACTAGTAGGCTACGAGCAGTACTTC.

CDR3 sequence: CASSLERGSGNTIYF. The CDR3 bases are TGTGCCAGCAGCTTAGAGCGGGGCTCTGGAAACACCATATATTTT. The V gene is TRBV7-6, the J gene TRBJ1-3; D is uncertain. This CDR3 is 15 amino acids long. CDR1 and CDR2 from the germline V gene are SGHVS and FNYEAQ. The ends were cut back, 1 base at V and 0 bases at J, with 7 bases in the middle.